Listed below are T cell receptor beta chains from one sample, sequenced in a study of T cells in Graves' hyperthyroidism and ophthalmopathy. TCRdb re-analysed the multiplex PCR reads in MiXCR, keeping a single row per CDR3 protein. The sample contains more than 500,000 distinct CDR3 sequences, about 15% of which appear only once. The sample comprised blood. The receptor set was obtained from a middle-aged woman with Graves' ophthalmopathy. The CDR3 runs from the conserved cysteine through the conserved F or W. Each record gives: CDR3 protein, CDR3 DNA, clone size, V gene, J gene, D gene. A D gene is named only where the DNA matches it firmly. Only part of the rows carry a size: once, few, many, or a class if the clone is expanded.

CDR3 protein: CAWNQQGPETQYF
CDR3 DNA: TGTGCCTGGAACCAACAGGGTCCAGAGACCCAGTACTTC
clone size: many
V gene: TRBV30
J gene: TRBJ2-5
D gene: .

CDR3 protein: CASSSGWEDRGSSNQPQHF
CDR3 DNA: TGCGCCAGCAGCTCCGGGTGGGAGGACAGGGGCTCAAGCAATCAGCCCCAGCATTTT
clone size: few
V gene: TRBV5-1
J gene: TRBJ1-5
D gene: TRBD1

CDR3 protein: CADTGGENIQYF
CDR3 DNA: TGTGCCGACACAGGGGGCGAGAACATTCAGTACTTC
clone size: few
V gene: TRBV24-1
J gene: TRBJ2-4
D gene: TRBD1

CDR3 protein: CASSHQARGSNYGYTF
CDR3 DNA: TGTGCCAGTAGTCACCAAGCGAGGGGGTCTAACTATGGCTACACCTTC
clone size: many
V gene: TRBV19
J gene: TRBJ1-2
D gene: .

CDR3 protein: CASSVAAYGYTF
CDR3 DNA: TGTGCCAGCAGCGTAGCGGCCTATGGCTACACCTTC
clone size: .
V gene: TRBV9
J gene: TRBJ1-2
D gene: .

CDR3 protein: CASSVGAGTGDSPLHF
CDR3 DNA: TGTGCCAGCAGCGTAGGGGCAGGCACAGGGGATTCACCCCTCCACTTT
clone size: few
V gene: TRBV9
J gene: TRBJ1-6
D gene: TRBD1

CDR3 protein: CAWSGAGATEAFF
CDR3 DNA: TGTGCCTGGAGTGGTGCAGGGGCCACTGAAGCTTTCTTT
clone size: many
V gene: TRBV30
J gene: TRBJ1-1
D gene: .

CDR3 protein: CASSYRGYEQYF
CDR3 DNA: TGTGCCAGCAGTTACAGGGGGTACGAGCAGTACTTC
clone size: many
V gene: TRBV6-5
J gene: TRBJ2-7
D gene: .

CDR3 protein: CASIVQSGRDTEAFF
CDR3 DNA: TGTGCCAGCATCGTACAATCGGGACGTGACACTGAAGCTTTCTTT
clone size: .
V gene: TRBV6-1
J gene: TRBJ1-1
D gene: .

CDR3 protein: CASSQRQGAQPQHF
CDR3 DNA: TGTGCCAGCAGCCAGAGACAGGGGGCTCAGCCCCAGCATTTT
clone size: many
V gene: TRBV6-2/TRBV6-3
J gene: TRBJ1-5
D gene: TRBD1